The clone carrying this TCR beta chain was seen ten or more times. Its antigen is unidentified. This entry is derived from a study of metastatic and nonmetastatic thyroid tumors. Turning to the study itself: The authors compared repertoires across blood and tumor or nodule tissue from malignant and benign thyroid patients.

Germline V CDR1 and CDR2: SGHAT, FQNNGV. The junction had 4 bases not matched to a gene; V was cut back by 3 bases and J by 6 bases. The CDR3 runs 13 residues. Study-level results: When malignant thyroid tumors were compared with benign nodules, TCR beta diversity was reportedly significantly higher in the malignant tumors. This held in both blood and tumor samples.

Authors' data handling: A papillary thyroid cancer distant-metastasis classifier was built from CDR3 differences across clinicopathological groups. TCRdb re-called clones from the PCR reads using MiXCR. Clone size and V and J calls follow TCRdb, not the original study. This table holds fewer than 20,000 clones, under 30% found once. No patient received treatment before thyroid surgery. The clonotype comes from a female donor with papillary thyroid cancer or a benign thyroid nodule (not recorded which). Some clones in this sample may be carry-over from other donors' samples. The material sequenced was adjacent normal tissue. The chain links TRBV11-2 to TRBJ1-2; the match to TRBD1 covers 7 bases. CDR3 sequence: CASSFSTGNGYTF. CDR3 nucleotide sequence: TGTGCCAGCAGCTTCTCGACAGGGAATGGCTACACCTTC.